Below are 5 T cell receptor beta chains sequenced from a single sample in a study of shared clonotypes between healthy human individuals. TCRdb keeps only in-frame clones here, not all; method: immunoSEQ multiplex PCR. The profile covers around 600,000 clones, with 97% appearing a single time and 0.057% taken by the ten largest. The sample consisted of naive CD4+ T cells sorted from blood. The subset was: CD45RA+ positively selected. The receptor source for this set is a woman aged 30 to 39 in good health.

CDR3 protein: CASSLEPSGRPDNEQFF. In DNA form, the CDR3 reads TGTGCCAGCAGCTTGGAGCCTAGCGGGAGACCAGACAATGAGCAGTTCTTC. The chain couples TRBV5-4 to TRBJ2-1, with TRBD2 identical over 10 bases. The CDR3 spans 17 residues. The V and J ends lost 0 bases and 5 bases, in that order; junction bases with no gene match: 8. Germline CDR1 reads SGHNT; CDR2 reads YYREEE (reference sequence).

The gene calls are TRBV28 and TRBJ2-7; 11 positions agree with TRBD2. CDR3 length equals 15 residues. The trim removed 3 bases at V and 5 bases at J, leaving 6 bases unmatched. Germline V gene data show CDR1 as MDHEN and CDR2 as SYDVKM. Written as DNA, the CDR3 is TGTGCCAGCAGTTTTAGCGGGAGGGCTCGGGACGAGCAGTACTTC. It is translated as CASSFSGRARDEQYF.

The chain employs TRBV7-2 and TRBJ1-5, with unresolved D. This CDR3 has 13 residues. V gave up 3 bases and J gave up 2 bases, with 5 bases separating them. Germline V gene lookup returns CDR1 SGHTA and CDR2 FQGNSA. CDR3 amino acids: CASSLRGNQPQHF. CDR3 bases: TGTGCCAGCAGCTTGAGGGGCAATCAGCCCCAGCATTTT. Looking up the rest from reference TRBV7-2 and TRBJ1-5 gives the full variable domain: GAGVSQSPSNKVTEKGKDVELRCDPISGHTALYWYRQSLGQGLEFLIYFQGNSAPDKSGLPSDRFSAERTGGSVSTLTIQRTQQEDSAVYLCASSLRGNQPQHFGDGTRLSIL.

The genes are TRBV14 and TRBJ2-5, with D possibly matching TRBD2 (6 bases). This CDR3 has 15 amino acids. Germline V gene lookup returns CDR1 SGHDN and CDR2 FVKESK. Trimming shortened V by 1 base and J by 5 bases, and 14 bases separated the two germline ends. CDR3 protein: CASSQVGAGTETQYF. The CDR3 nucleotides are TGTGCCAGCAGCCAAGTCGGCGCGGGAACTGAGACCCAGTACTTC.

This sequence joins TRBV6-6 and TRBJ2-7; D might be TRBD1 or TRBD2, each matching 6 bases. The CDR3 has 14 amino acids. Trimming shortened V by 8 bases and J by 7 bases, and 21 bases separated the two germline ends. CDR1 is MNHNY, CDR2 SVGAGI, per germline (reference sequence). The CDR3 DNA follows: TGTGCCAGCGGCATCGGGGGCCGGGCAGAAGAGCAGTACTTC. Translated, it gives CASGIGGRAEEQYF.